These 21 T cell receptor beta chains were all obtained from the same sample, sequenced in a study of shared clonotypes between healthy human individuals. The method was immunoSEQ multiplex PCR; TCRdb's version includes in-frame clones alone and lacks a portion of them. The data show a few hundred thousand clones, with approximately 79% seen just once and about a tenth held by the top ten. Input material: memory CD4+ T cells sorted from blood. Subset given: CD45RA-negative fraction. The receptors were gathered from a man aged 25 to 40 in good health.

At least ten counts were recorded for this clone. The chain links TRBV19 to TRBJ1-5, with unresolved D. Trimming removed 8 bases at V and 0 bases at J, with 20 bases between. This CDR3 region has 17 residues. Germline V gene data show CDR1 as LNHDA and CDR2 as SQIVND (reference sequence). CDR3 protein: CASQSRPMEYSNQPQHF. In DNA form, the CDR3 reads TGTGCCAGTCAGAGCCGACCGATGGAGTATAGCAATCAGCCCCAGCATTTT.

The chain employs TRBV2 and TRBJ1-4; a possible D gene is TRBD1 (5 bases). CDR3 size: 14 residues. Germline V gene data show CDR1 as SNHLY and CDR2 as FYNNEI. V was clipped by 5 bases and J by 6 bases, with 13 bases between them. The CDR3 region is CASSSDRWDEKLFF. The CDR3 bases are TGTGCCAGCAGTTCCGACAGATGGGATGAAAAACTGTTTTTT.

This clone showed up just a few times. This rearrangement joins TRBV12-2 to TRBJ1-2; the D call TRBD1 from the table was never checked on the DNA. TRBV12-2 is a pseudogene segment. This CDR3 spans 18 amino acids. CDR3 coding DNA: TGTGCAAGTCGCTTAGGGGCCGACAGGGGCTCCGGAGACTATGGCTACACCTTC. It specifies CASRLGADRGSGDYGYTF.

This sequence joins TRBV28 and TRBJ1-3, with TRBD1 as a possible D gene (6 bases). From germline, CDR1 is MDHEN and CDR2 SYDVKM. This CDR3 comprises 14 residues. V shed 4 bases and J shed 4 bases, with 11 bases lying between them. CDR3 DNA sequence: TGTGCCAGCAGTTCAGGGGCGTCGGGAAACACCATATATTTT. Translating it yields CASSSGASGNTIYF. Complete variable domain (other parts from reference TRBV28 and TRBJ1-3): DVKVTQSSRYLVKRTGEKVFLECVQDMDHENMFWYRQDPGLGLRLIYFSYDVKMKEKGDIPEGYSVSREKKERFSLILESASTNQTSMYLCASSSGASGNTIYFGEGSWLTVV.

This clone appeared a single time. The J gene is TRBJ2-4, the V gene TRBV19, with 9 bases fitting TRBD1. The germline V gene has CDR1 LNHDA and CDR2 SQIVND (reference sequence). The CDR3 is 13 residues long. Trimming removed 5 bases from V and 8 bases from J; junction bases left unmatched: 4. This CDR3 reads CASSETGGDIQYF. The CDR3, as DNA: TGTGCCAGTAGTGAGACAGGGGGAGACATTCAGTACTTC.

Only a few counts were recorded for this clone. The CDR3 spells CASSRMDRGRAYEQYF. The CDR3 coding sequence is TGTGCCAGCTCCAGGATGGACAGGGGGAGAGCTTACGAGCAGTACTTC. The chain links TRBV18 to TRBJ2-7; 10 bases agree with TRBD1. With 6 bases clipped from V and 4 bases from J, the junction kept 12 bases outside the gene matches. CDR3 length: 16 residues. Germline V gene data show CDR1 as KGHSH and CDR2 as LQKENI.

CDR3 bases: TGCGCCAGCAGTTTAAGCGACCGCTCCTACAATGAGCAGTTCTTC. It translates to CASSLSDRSYNEQFF. The chain carries TRBV5-1 and TRBJ2-1; the D is unclear. Trimming left V 5 bases short and J 0 bases short, with 12 bases between. CDR1 SGHRS and CDR2 YFSETQ come from the germline V gene. The CDR3 loop spans 15 amino acids.

The table lists this clone with a count of one. V is TRBV11-2 and J is TRBJ2-5; tentative D call: TRBD1 (6 bases). This CDR3 comprises 15 residues. Germline lookup yields CDR1 SGHAT and CDR2 FQNNGV. V lost 3 bases, J lost 5 bases, and 16 bases lay in between. CDR3: CASSLRQVLGETQYF. Written as DNA, the CDR3 is TGTGCCAGCAGCTTGAGACAGGTGTTAGGGGAGACCCAGTACTTC.

The V and J genes are TRBV11-3 and TRBJ2-3; 10 positions match TRBD2. CDR1 and CDR2 from the germline V gene are SGHNT and YENEEA. This CDR3 is built from 17 residues. V gave up 3 bases and J gave up 5 bases; unmatched junction bases: 11. The CDR3 DNA sequence: TGTGCCAGCAGCTTGAATGAAGCGGGAGGGCCACGAGATACGCAGTATTTT. It codes for CASSLNEAGGPRDTQYF. Complete variable domain (other parts from reference TRBV11-3 and TRBJ2-3): EAGVVQSPRYKIIEKKQPVAFWCNPISGHNTLYWYLQNLGQGPELLIRYENEEAVDDSQLPKDRFSAERLKGVDSTLKIQPAELGDSAVYLCASSLNEAGGPRDTQYFGPGTRLTVL.

The V and J genes are TRBV5-6 and TRBJ2-3; D unresolved. Germline V gene sequence: CDR1 SGHDT, CDR2 YYEEEE. The CDR3 has 15 amino acids. V shed 2 bases and J shed 4 bases, with 14 bases lying between them. The CDR3 DNA is TGTGCCAGCAGCTTTTGGGCCACCGAGGCAGATACGCAGTATTTT. Protein sequence: CASSFWATEADTQYF.

This chain joins TRBV2 and TRBJ2-6; 10 bases fit TRBD1. The CDR3 is made up of 21 amino acids. J lost 2 bases, V lost 0 bases, and 13 bases had no gene match. Germline-derived CDR1 and CDR2 are SNHLY and FYNNEI. The CDR3 protein is CASSEAGVSTTGGAGANVLTF. CDR3 DNA sequence: TGTGCCAGCAGTGAAGCGGGCGTGTCAACGACAGGGGGCGCTGGGGCCAACGTCCTGACTTTC.

This rearrangement joins TRBV28 to TRBJ2-2; D remains ambiguous. Germline CDR1 MDHEN, CDR2 SYDVKM. This CDR3 has 15 amino acids. V shed 6 bases and J shed 5 bases, with 16 bases lying between them. The CDR3 loop is CASSRARIGTGELFF. CDR3 bases: TGTGCCAGCAGCCGGGCTAGGATCGGGACCGGGGAGCTGTTTTTT. The variable domain in full, with the rest retrieved from reference TRBV28 and TRBJ2-2, is DVKVTQSSRYLVKRTGEKVFLECVQDMDHENMFWYRQDPGLGLRLIYFSYDVKMKEKGDIPEGYSVSREKKERFSLILESASTNQTSMYLCASSRARIGTGELFFGEGSRLTVL.

CDR3 in DNA: TGTGCTAGTGGCCCTAACGACAGGGGCGCCCAGTACTTC. The encoded protein is CASGPNDRGAQYF. The V and J genes are TRBV12-5 and TRBJ2-5, with 8 bases that match TRBD1. Trimming cost V 6 bases and J 9 bases; bases outside gene matches: 9. CDR1 and CDR2 from the germline V gene are LGHNT and FRNRAP. The length of the CDR3 is 13 residues. Supplemented by reference TRBV12-5 and TRBJ2-5, the full variable domain reads DARVTQTPRHKVTEMGQEVTMRCQPILGHNTVFWYRQTMMQGLELLAYFRNRAPLDDSGMPKDRFSAEMPDATLATLKIQPSEPRDSAVYFCASGPNDRGAQYFGPGTRLLVL.

This clone was seen more than once but under ten times. Other DNA sequences from this sample encode an identical CDR3 as well. As DNA, the CDR3 is TGTGCCAGCAGTCGGTACCAAGAGACCCAGTACTTC. Residues: CASSRYQETQYF. The rearrangement uses TRBV7-2 and TRBJ2-5; unclear D gene. There are 12 residues in the CDR3. Trimming shortened V by 6 bases and J by 0 bases, and 5 bases separated the two germline ends. In germline, CDR1 is SGHTA, CDR2 FQGNSA.

This clone has just one count. The rearrangement uses TRBV27 and TRBJ1-1; D is unclear. Per the germline V gene, CDR1 is MNHEY and CDR2 is SMNVEV (reference sequence). V was trimmed by 0 bases and J by 6 bases, leaving 11 bases between them. The CDR3 contains 14 residues. CDR3 in DNA: TGTGCCAGCAGTTTATCAAAGATTAGCCCTGAAGCTTTCTTT. This gives the protein CASSLSKISPEAFF.

This clone was observed a few times. The V call is TRBV7-3, the J call TRBJ2-2, with D possibly TRBD2 on 5 matching bases. There are 14 residues in the CDR3. The germline V gene has CDR1 SGHTA and CDR2 FQGTGA. Trimming cost V 2 bases and J 10 bases, with 14 bases left between them. The CDR3 DNA sequence: TGTGCCAGCAGCTTACAAGGCACAGCGGTGGAGCTGTTTTTT. The encoded protein is CASSLQGTAVELFF.

The CDR3 DNA reads TGCGCCAGCAGCACCGGACAGGGAGGGGATACGCAGTATTTT. Translating it yields CASSTGQGGDTQYF. The chain has TRBV5-1 and TRBJ2-3, with a possible D match to TRBD1 (8 bases). V gave up 4 bases and J gave up 6 bases, with 15 bases separating them. The CDR3 has 14 residues. CDR1 is SGHRS and CDR2 is YFSETQ in the germline V gene.

This sequence joins TRBV19 and TRBJ1-5; D may be TRBD1 (5 bases). Germline V gene data show CDR1 as LNHDA and CDR2 as SQIVND (reference sequence). CDR3 length equals 16 residues. Trimming cost V 3 bases and J 7 bases, with 19 bases left between them. The CDR3 region has the DNA TGTGCCAGTAGTATTCTAAGGGCCAGGGATGTCCAGCCCCAGCATTTT. Protein: CASSILRARDVQPQHF. Full variable domain (missing parts from reference TRBV19 and TRBJ1-5): DGGITQSPKYLFRKEGQNVTLSCEQNLNHDAMYWYRQDPGQGLRLIYYSQIVNDFQKGDIAEGYSVSREKKESFPLTVTSAQKNPTAFYLCASSILRARDVQPQHFGDGTRLSIL.

V gene TRBV2 combines with J gene TRBJ1-5, with D hard to call. Germline CDR1 and CDR2: SNHLY and FYNNEI. The CDR3 is 16 residues long. V was shortened by 4 bases and J by 0 bases, with 13 bases between the two germline ends. CDR3 sequence reads: CASSGVRQYSNQPQHF. The CDR3 DNA reads as TGTGCCAGCAGTGGGGTCAGGCAGTATAGCAATCAGCCCCAGCATTTT.

This clone has only a few counts. The rearrangement links TRBV6-5 to TRBJ1-1; 10 nucleotides match TRBD1. Looked up from germline, CDR1 is MNHEY and CDR2 is SVGAGI. CDR3 length equals 15 residues. Germline trimming cut 6 bases from V and 4 bases from J; bases unmatched to any gene: 8. CDR3 DNA: TGTGCCAGCAGAAGGGACAGGGGATTTAGCACTGAAGCTTTCTTT. As protein: CASRRDRGFSTEAFF.

This clone was seen more than once but under ten times. The chain carries TRBV5-1 and TRBJ2-7, with D possibly being TRBD1 (5 bases). The ends were cut back, 4 bases at V and 3 bases at J, with 11 bases in the middle. The V gene's germline CDR1 is SGHRS and CDR2 YFSETQ. The CDR3 extends over 13 amino acids. CDR3 amino acids: CASSTDRDYEQYF. The CDR3 DNA follows: TGCGCCAGCAGCACCGACAGAGACTACGAGCAGTACTTC.